Listed here are 27 T cell receptor beta chains from one sample, sequenced in a study of blood T cell repertoires in COVID-19. Here immunoSEQ multiplex PCR was the method, and the copy in TCRdb shows in-frame clones only, minus some. The repertoire holds roughly 390,000 clones, with over 75% as singletons. Sequenced sample: peripheral blood. Source of these receptors: a woman aged 30 to 39 with COVID-19, enrolled during active disease.

V is TRBV10-3 and J is TRBJ1-2; TRBD1 is a possible D gene (5 bases). Germline V CDR1 and CDR2: ENHRY, SYGVKD. The V end lost 2 bases, the J end lost 8 bases, and 12 bases lay between the germline ends. The CDR3 has 13 amino acids. In DNA form, the CDR3 reads TGTGCCATCAGTGAGGGGCAGGGAAGCGGCTACACCTTC. The encoded protein is CAISEGQGSGYTF.

This chain connects TRBV1 to TRBJ2-1; the table's TRBD2 call for D was not verified on the DNA. TRBV1 is an annotated pseudogene. The CDR3 loop spans 19 amino acids. The CDR3 is CTSSQEMASGRNSYNEQFF. CDR3 DNA: TGCACCAGCAGCCAAGAGATGGCTAGCGGGAGGAATTCCTACAATGAGCAGTTCTTC.

The chain combines TRBV6-5 with TRBJ2-5; possibly TRBD2 for D (5 bases). V was pared by 2 bases and J by 1 base, with 11 bases between. The CDR3 extends over 15 amino acids. Germline lookup yields CDR1 MNHEY and CDR2 SVGAGI. The CDR3 loop reads CASSYRGSTQETQYF. CDR3 DNA: TGTGCCAGCAGTTACCGGGGATCGACCCAAGAGACCCAGTACTTC.

The genes are TRBV4-1 and TRBJ2-7; TRBD1 matches at 7 bases. Germline loops: CDR1 MGHRA, CDR2 YSYEKL. V shed 4 bases and J 0 bases; nucleotides not matched to a gene: 9. There are 16 residues in the CDR3. Written as DNA, the CDR3 is TGCGCCAGCAGCCGCAACCGGGACAGCCCCTCCTACGAGCAGTACTTC. It yields the protein CASSRNRDSPSYEQYF.

The rearrangement uses TRBV6-1 and TRBJ2-5, with 7 nucleotides matching TRBD1. CDR3 length equals 17 residues. CDR1 MNHNS and CDR2 SASEGT come from the germline V gene. With 3 bases clipped from V and 1 base from J, the junction kept 11 bases outside the gene matches. This CDR3 reads CASSDWPPHRGQETQYF. Here the CDR3 DNA reads TGTGCCAGCAGTGATTGGCCCCCTCACAGGGGCCAAGAGACCCAGTACTTC.

The genes are TRBV10-3 and TRBJ1-1; D not certain. This CDR3 has 16 amino acids. Germline-derived CDR1 and CDR2 are ENHRY and SYGVKD. V lost 2 bases, J lost 6 bases, and 19 bases lay in between. CDR3 sequence reads: CAISERGRASTAEAFF. CDR3 bases: TGTGCCATCAGTGAGCGGGGAAGGGCGTCCACGGCTGAAGCTTTCTTT.

This chain connects TRBV24-1 to TRBJ2-1, with 9 bases lining up with TRBD2. The CDR3 sequence is 16 residues long. Per germline, CDR1 KGHDR and CDR2 SFDVKD. The J segment lost 7 bases and the V segment lost 2 bases, leaving 8 bases of the junction unmatched. The CDR3 DNA reads as TGTGCCACCAGTGATTCCGTAGCGGGAGCTCTAAATGAGCAGTTCTTC. It codes for CATSDSVAGALNEQFF.

The gene calls are TRBV24-1 and TRBJ2-7; 8 bases line up with TRBD1. The CDR3 is 14 amino acids. From germline, CDR1 is KGHDR and CDR2 SFDVKD. V was pared by 9 bases and J by 6 bases, with 12 bases of the junction left unmatched. This chain's CDR3 is CATGSRTGIGEQYF. In DNA form, the CDR3 reads TGTGCCACCGGCTCTAGGACAGGGATCGGCGAGCAGTACTTC.

The chain employs TRBV6-6 and TRBJ1-1; D not resolved. The CDR3 is 11 amino acids. Trimming left V 11 bases short and J 1 base short, with 8 bases between. Germline values: CDR1 MNHNY, CDR2 SVGAGI (reference sequence). CDR3 DNA sequence: TGTGCCTCCTCAGGGAACACTGAAGCTTTCTTT. Translation: CASSGNTEAFF.

V usage is TRBV9 and J usage is TRBJ1-1; D is possibly TRBD1 (5 bases). The CDR3 is 14 amino acids. Germline CDR1 is SGDLS and CDR2 is YYNGEE. Trimming took 3 bases from V and 0 from J, leaving 9 bases between them. CDR3 protein: CASSGQPMNTEAFF. Here the CDR3 DNA reads TGTGCCAGCAGCGGACAGCCCATGAACACTGAAGCTTTCTTT.

The rearrangement links TRBV6-5 to TRBJ2-7; a possible D gene is TRBD1 (6 bases). From germline, CDR1 is MNHEY and CDR2 SVGAGI. CDR3 size: 12 residues. V was clipped by 8 bases and J by 7 bases, with 15 bases between them. In DNA, the CDR3 is TGTGCCAGCGGGGACATACTACGGGAGCAGTACTTC. Protein product: CASGDILREQYF.

This clone came up once. The chain is built from TRBV27 and TRBJ2-7, with 9 bases lining up with TRBD2. The V segment lost 0 bases and the J segment 5 bases; nucleotides outside the gene matches: 2. CDR1 MNHEY and CDR2 SMNVEV come from the germline V gene (reference sequence). This CDR3 spans 14 amino acids. CDR3 sequence reads: CASSLSSGRHEQYF. CDR3 in DNA: TGTGCCAGCAGTTTATCTAGCGGGAGACACGAGCAGTACTTC.

This clone was observed a few times. The chain has TRBV30 and TRBJ1-5; the D gene is possibly TRBD1 (6 bases). Trimming stripped 0 bases from V and 2 bases from J, with 11 bases between. The CDR3 is 15 residues long. Germline assignment: CDR1 GTSNPN and CDR2 SVGIG (reference sequence). This chain's CDR3 is CAWSVLGAGNQPQHF. For the CDR3, the DNA is TGTGCCTGGAGTGTACTGGGGGCTGGCAATCAGCCCCAGCATTTT.

This clone was counted once. The chain recombines TRBV28 with TRBJ2-1; maybe TRBD2 (6 bases). Between the trimmed V and J ends, which lost 5 bases and 4 bases, there was a span of 15 bases. The CDR3 covers 15 residues. CDR1 is MDHEN and CDR2 is SYDVKM in the germline V gene. As DNA, the CDR3 is TGTGCCAGCAGTCCCACTGCGGGACTTTACAATGAGCAGTTCTTC. It codes for CASSPTAGLYNEQFF.

The V gene is TRBV28, the J gene TRBJ2-7, with TRBD2 as a possible D gene (6 bases). Germline values: CDR1 MDHEN, CDR2 SYDVKM. Trimming took 7 bases from V and 0 from J, leaving 16 bases between them. CDR3 length equals 15 residues. CDR3 loop: CASMGGEFISYEQYF. The CDR3 nucleotides are TGTGCCAGCATGGGGGGAGAATTTATCTCCTACGAGCAGTACTTC. Full variable domain (missing parts from reference TRBV28 and TRBJ2-7): DVKVTQSSRYLVKRTGEKVFLECVQDMDHENMFWYRQDPGLGLRLIYFSYDVKMKEKGDIPEGYSVSREKKERFSLILESASTNQTSMYLCASMGGEFISYEQYFGPGTRLTVT.

The V gene is TRBV28, the J gene TRBJ2-3; 10 bases align to TRBD2. Looked up from germline, CDR1 is MDHEN and CDR2 is SYDVKM. V shed 10 bases, J shed 6 bases, and the junction held 10 bases outside the gene matches. The CDR3 runs to 14 residues. CDR3 in amino acids: CAIHGASGSDTQYF. In DNA form, the CDR3 reads TGTGCCATCCACGGGGCTAGCGGGAGTGATACGCAGTATTTT.

The chain is built from TRBV30 and TRBJ2-7, with 7 nucleotides matching TRBD1. The CDR3 contains 14 residues. Germline V gives CDR1 GTSNPN, CDR2 SVGIG (reference sequence). J was trimmed by 6 bases and V by 5 bases; bases with no gene match: 13. The CDR3 protein is CAWERRGRSSEQYF. The DNA for the CDR3 is TGTGCCTGGGAGCGTAGGGGGCGATCCAGCGAGCAGTACTTC.

At least ten counts were recorded for this clone. CDR3 sequence (DNA): TGTGCCACCAGCAGAGATTTTGGGGAGACCAATTCACCCCTCCACTTT. Translating gives CATSRDFGETNSPLHF. The genes are TRBV15 and TRBJ1-6; D is uncertain. The CDR3 consists of 16 residues. Trimming shortened V by 0 bases and J by 7 bases, and 13 bases separated the two germline ends. The germline CDR1 and CDR2 sequences are LNHNV and YYDKDF (reference sequence).

This chain uses TRBV19 with TRBJ2-1, with 9 bases that match TRBD2. V shed 8 bases and J 5 bases; nucleotides not matched to a gene: 19. The CDR3 sequence is 18 residues long. The germline V gene has CDR1 LNHDA and CDR2 SQIVND (reference sequence). The CDR3 loop reads CASATSGPLIQNHNEQFF. In DNA, the CDR3 is TGTGCCAGTGCTACTAGCGGGCCTCTAATCCAAAACCACAATGAGCAGTTCTTC.

The J gene is TRBJ1-1, the V gene TRBV5-6; D perhaps matches TRBD1 (5 bases). V was cut by 2 bases and J by 2 bases, with 16 bases left in between. CDR3 length: 16 residues. CDR1 is SGHDT and CDR2 is YYEEEE in the germline V gene. The CDR3 bases are TGTGCCAGCAGCTTTATCCCGGGACTCCTAAACACTGAAGCTTTCTTT. Protein sequence: CASSFIPGLLNTEAFF.

This clone has a single count. Additional DNA sequences in this sample encode the identical CDR3. The J gene is TRBJ2-7, the V gene TRBV6-2 or TRBV6-3; no clear D gene. This CDR3 comprises 15 residues. Trimming shortened V by 0 bases and J by 1 base, and 10 bases separated the two germline ends. Germline CDR1 and CDR2: MNHEY and SVGEGT. The CDR3 nucleotides are TGTGCCAGCAGTTACTCGGGCTCTGGGTCCTACGAGCAGTACTTC. Translating it yields CASSYSGSGSYEQYF.

In this sample, this clone turned up a few times. V is TRBV5-8 and J is TRBJ1-6; TRBD1 is a possible D gene (5 bases). The V end lost 3 bases, the J end lost 9 bases, and 7 bases lay between the germline ends. This CDR3 comprises 12 residues. Per germline, CDR1 SGHTS and CDR2 YDEGEE. CDR3 region: CASSSGFSPLHF. DNA for the CDR3: TGTGCCAGCAGCTCAGGGTTTTCACCCCTCCACTTT.

This clone was observed a few times. The rearrangement links TRBV6-5 to TRBJ2-7; perhaps TRBD1 as D (5 bases). The germline gives CDR1 MNHEY, CDR2 SVGAGI. The CDR3 contains 14 residues. Trimming pared 0 bases from V and 2 bases from J, leaving 8 bases between. The CDR3 reads CASSYSARAYEQYF. In DNA form, the CDR3 reads TGTGCCAGCAGTTACTCGGCCAGGGCCTACGAGCAGTACTTC.

The gene calls are TRBV24-1 and TRBJ2-1, with 12 nucleotides matching TRBD2. V was clipped by 5 bases and J by 4 bases; unmatched bases: 8. Germline V CDR1 and CDR2: KGHDR, SFDVKD. The CDR3 is 17 amino acids. CDR3 sequence (DNA): TGTGCCACCAGTGCTCCGGCGGGACTAGCGGGTTACAATGAGCAGTTCTTC. As protein: CATSAPAGLAGYNEQFF.

This chain uses TRBV27 with TRBJ2-7, with TRBD1 matching over 7 bases. This CDR3 has 13 amino acids. V dropped 5 bases and J dropped 7; count of bases not matched to a gene: 8. Looked up from germline, CDR1 is MNHEY and CDR2 is SMNVEV (reference sequence). This chain's CDR3 is CASSTYRGVEQYF. Here the CDR3 DNA reads TGTGCCAGCAGTACTTACAGGGGCGTGGAGCAGTACTTC.

In DNA form, the CDR3 reads TGTGCCAGCAGCGCAGCGGGCCACAATGAGCAGTTCTTC. Residues: CASSAAGHNEQFF. The chain couples TRBV11-3 to TRBJ2-1, with D tentatively TRBD2 (6 bases). CDR1 is SGHNT, CDR2 YENEEA, per germline. The V and J ends lost 5 bases and 5 bases respectively, with 10 bases between them. The CDR3 covers 13 residues. The whole variable domain, remainder taken from reference TRBV11-3 and TRBJ2-1, is EAGVVQSPRYKIIEKKQPVAFWCNPISGHNTLYWYLQNLGQGPELLIRYENEEAVDDSQLPKDRFSAERLKGVDSTLKIQPAELGDSAVYLCASSAAGHNEQFFGPGTRLTVL.

The chain couples TRBV3-1 (or the pseudogene TRBV3-2) to TRBJ2-7; D is unresolved. The CDR3 length is 14 residues. Germline-derived CDR1 and CDR2 are LGHDT and YNNKEL (reference sequence). V was cut by 0 bases and J by 5 bases, with 11 bases left in between. CDR3 bases: TGTGCCAGCAGCCAAGATGCCGGTTCCCACGAGCAGTACTTC. It is translated as CASSQDAGSHEQYF.